This TCR beta chain was observed in a study of blood T cell repertoires in COVID-19. Study details: T cells, B-cell-depleted T cells, or PBMCs supplied cDNA or gDNA.

Assay used: immunoSEQ multiplex PCR; TCRdb lists only in-frame clones, some missing. The sample contains 250,000 to 350,000 clones, about nine tenths of which appear only once. Trimming cost V 7 bases and J 6 bases, with 7 bases left between them. Germline values: CDR1 MDHEN, CDR2 SYDVKM. The CDR3 is made up of 11 amino acids. V usage is TRBV28 and J usage is TRBJ1-5; D uncertain. This TCR was recovered from a man between 18 and 29 years old with active or convalescent COVID-19. Sample: peripheral blood. CDR3 protein: CASMRVQPQHF. CDR3 bases: TGTGCCAGCATGCGAGTTCAGCCCCAGCATTTT.